What follows are 7 T cell receptor beta chains derived from one specimen sequenced in a study of shared clonotypes between healthy human individuals. The protocol was immunoSEQ multiplex PCR, while the TCRdb copy is restricted to in-frame clones and leaves out a portion. The table records 450,000 to 650,000 clones, around 77% of them present only once. Sequenced: PBMCs. The receptors were sampled from a woman in her forties in good health. Some clones in this sample may be carry-over from other donors' samples.

The chain joins TRBV29-1 to TRBJ1-2, with D possibly matching TRBD1 (6 bases). This CDR3 is built from 13 residues. Trimming took 4 bases from V and 6 from J, leaving 15 bases between them. Germline CDR1 and CDR2: SQVTM and ANQGSEA. CDR3 amino acids: CSVARGRGDGYTF. DNA of the CDR3: TGCAGCGTTGCCCGGGGCAGGGGTGATGGCTACACCTTC.

The chain has TRBV19 and TRBJ2-5, with D perhaps matching TRBD2 (5 bases). Between the trimmed V and J ends, which lost 3 bases and 3 bases, there was a span of 11 bases. The CDR3 runs 14 residues. Looked up from germline, CDR1 is LNHDA and CDR2 is SQIVND (reference sequence). Here the CDR3 reads CASSIRGGEETQYF. CDR3 sequence (DNA): TGTGCCAGTAGTATTCGGGGTGGAGAAGAGACCCAGTACTTC.

The CDR3 region is CASSQDVGNTGELFF. The DNA for the CDR3 is TGTGCCAGCAGCCAAGACGTGGGGAACACCGGGGAGCTGTTTTTT. The chain is built from TRBV5-4 and TRBJ2-2; D not resolved. CDR3 size: 15 residues. Germline assignment: CDR1 SGHNT and CDR2 YYREEE (reference sequence). The V end was cut by 4 bases, the J end by 1 base, with 11 bases between.

Note on this clone: Just one base apart from a much larger clone, this may be a read error. The chain carries TRBV9 and TRBJ1-4; TRBD1 aligns across 7 bases. After removal of 6 bases from V and 0 bases from J, the junction contained 11 bases not matched to a gene. The CDR3 totals 17 residues. CDR1 and CDR2 (germline): SGDLS, YYNGEE. The chain's CDR3 is CASKVGTVHSTNEKLFF. For the CDR3, the DNA is TGTGCCAGCAAAGTAGGGACAGTGCATTCAACTAATGAAAAACTGTTTTTT. The whole variable domain, filled in from reference TRBV9 and TRBJ1-4, reads DSGVTQTPKHLITATGQRVTLRCSPRSGDLSVYWYQQSLDQGLQFLIQYYNGEERAKGNILERFSAQQFPDLHSELNLSSLELGDSALYFCASKVGTVHSTNEKLFFGSGTQLSVL.

This rearrangement joins TRBV18 to TRBJ2-2; TRBD1 aligns across 12 bases. Unmatched junction bases numbered 5, after V lost 2 bases and J lost 4 bases. Per germline, CDR1 KGHSH and CDR2 LQKENI. CDR3 size: 17 residues. The CDR3 region is CASSPRGQGAGTGELFF. CDR3 nucleotide sequence: TGTGCCAGCTCACCAAGGGGACAGGGGGCAGGCACCGGGGAGCTGTTTTTT.

Turning to this clone: A single base separates this from a much larger clone, so it may be a read error. Within the sample, other DNA sequences also encode this same CDR3. This rearrangement joins TRBV10-3 to TRBJ1-2; D not resolved. CDR1 ENHRY and CDR2 SYGVKD come from the germline V gene. The CDR3 is 14 residues long. CDR3: CAISESETRYGYTF. As DNA, the CDR3 is TGCGCCATCAGTGAGTCGGAGACTCGCTATGGCTACACCTTC.

The rearrangement links TRBV5-1 to TRBJ2-7, with TRBD2 matching 7 bases. The V segment lost 3 bases and the J segment 6 bases; nucleotides outside the gene matches: 15. Per germline, CDR1 SGHRS and CDR2 YFSETQ. This CDR3 comprises 16 residues. The CDR3 here is CASSWGGRALSGEQYF. DNA of the CDR3: TGCGCCAGCAGCTGGGGGGGACGCGCTCTCTCGGGCGAGCAGTACTTC.